This is a list of T cell receptor beta chains from one sample in a study of response to subunit inactivated influenza vaccine. TCRdb analysed the RT-PCR reads with MiXCR anew, one entry per CDR3 protein. Altogether over 400,000 distinct CDR3 sequences are present, 10% to 15% being singletons, with the ten largest covering 13%. This specimen was PBMCs from blood, taken roughly 45 days after vaccination. The receptor source for this set is a middle-aged man who received an inactivated influenza vaccine. Both conserved end residues are part of each CDR3. The D gene is left open where the match is weak. Clone size appears in some rows only: once, few, many, or a class for an expanded clone.

>-|TRBJ2-5|-|TRBV15
TGTACCACCCGGGGTGCTTTCGGGGGAGAGACCCAGTACTTC
CTTRGAFGGETQYF
>many|TRBJ2-1|TRBD2|TRBV10-3
TGTGCCATCAGTGAGTCTAGCGGGCAGACCTACAATGAGCAGTTCTTC
CAISESSGQTYNEQFF
>many|TRBJ2-7|-|TRBV5-1
TGCGCCAGCAGCTTGTGGACGGATTACGAGCAGTACTTC
CASSLWTDYEQYF
>few|TRBJ2-7|-|TRBV7-2
TGTGCCAGCAGCTATAAGGGTCCCTACGAGCAGTACTTC
CASSYKGPYEQYF
>-|TRBJ2-3|TRBD1|TRBV2
TGTGCCAGCAGGGACAGGGGGTTACTCTGGAATACGCAGTATTTT
CASRDRGLLWNTQYF
>-|TRBJ2-3|-|TRBV5-1
TGCGCCAGCAGCCCCTTGGCGGGACGCACAGATACGCAGTATTTT
CASSPLAGRTDTQYF
>-|TRBJ1-2|TRBD1|TRBV6-1
TGTGCCAGCAGTAAAGGACAGGGGGCTGTGTGGGGCTACACCTTC
CASSKGQGAVWGYTF
>few|TRBJ1-1|-|TRBV12-3/TRBV12-4
TGTGCCAGCAGTTCAAACAGGGATCTCACTGAAGCTTTCTTT
CASSSNRDLTEAFF
>few|TRBJ2-7|TRBD2|TRBV20-1
TGCAGTGCATCCGCTACTAGCGGGGGGGACTCCTACGAGCAGTACTTC
CSASATSGGDSYEQYF
>-|TRBJ2-1|-|TRBV6-1
TGTGCCAGCAGTCGTAAAGTAGGCTCCTACAATGAGCAGTTCTTC
CASSRKVGSYNEQFF
>few|TRBJ2-7|-|TRBV4-3
TGCGCCAGCAGCCAGACAAGGGGGTCCCTCTCCTACGAGCAGTACTTC
CASSQTRGSLSYEQYF
>-|TRBJ2-7|TRBD1|TRBV19
TGTGCCAGTAGTATAGGCGGACAGGCCACCTACGAGCAGTACTTC
CASSIGGQATYEQYF
>-|TRBJ2-5|-|TRBV10-3
TGTGCCATCGCACTTGACGAAGAGACCCAGTACTTC
CAIALDEETQYF
>many|TRBJ2-7|TRBD1|TRBV12-3/TRBV12-4
TGTGCCAGCAGTCGACAGGGGCACTTATACGAGCAGTACTTC
CASSRQGHLYEQYF
>-|TRBJ2-3|TRBD2|TRBV12-3/TRBV12-4
TGTGCCAGCAGTTTAATCGGGGGGTTCACAGATACGCAGTATTTT
CASSLIGGFTDTQYF
>few|TRBJ2-2|-|TRBV6-1
TGTGCCAGCAGTGAAAGTTCGTATAGGGCGAACACCGGGGAGCTGTTTTTT
CASSESSYRANTGELFF
>-|TRBJ1-6|-|TRBV7-9
TGTGCCAGCAGCTCCGCGGGGTCCCCATATAATTCACCCCTCCACTTT
CASSSAGSPYNSPLHF
>many|TRBJ1-3|-|TRBV7-8
TGTGCCAGCAGCTCCGCCGACGGGGGTATTGGAAACACCATATATTTT
CASSSADGGIGNTIYF
>few|TRBJ2-7|-|TRBV4-1
TGCGCCAGCAGCCACAGGGAGAGCTCCTACGAGCAGTACTTC
CASSHRESSYEQYF
>-|TRBJ2-4|TRBD2|TRBV7-6
TGTGCCAGCAGCTTAGCGCGGGGGGGCCTCGGGGCCAAAAACATTCAGTACTTC
CASSLARGGLGAKNIQYF
>-|TRBJ2-5|TRBD2|TRBV6-1
TGTGCCAGCAGAGGCGGGGGGTTGGAAGAGACCCAGTACTTC
CASRGGGLEETQYF
>few|TRBJ1-1|TRBD1|TRBV5-1
TGCGCCAGCAGCCCGTGGGACAGGCGGAACACTGAAGCTTTCTTT
CASSPWDRRNTEAFF
>many|TRBJ2-2|TRBD2|TRBV4-3
TGCGCCAGCAGCCGACGCACTAGCGGAGATCTAACCGGGGAGCTGTTTTTT
CASSRRTSGDLTGELFF
>few|TRBJ2-1|TRBD2|TRBV5-1
TGCGCCAGCAGCTCCATAGCGGGAGTTGTTTCGAATGAGCAGTTCTTC
CASSSIAGVVSNEQFF
>few|TRBJ2-5|TRBD1|TRBV12-3/TRBV12-4
TGTGCCAGCAGTTTGGGACAGGGCCGCCAAGAGACCCAGTACTTC
CASSLGQGRQETQYF
>many|TRBJ1-2|-|TRBV12-3/TRBV12-4
TGTGCCAGCAGTTTGGGTGTTGAGACAAATGGCTACACCTTC
CASSLGVETNGYTF
>few|TRBJ2-6|-|TRBV7-2
TGTGCCAGCAGCCGCCCGAGCTCTGGGGCCAACGTCCTGACTTTC
CASSRPSSGANVLTF
>few|TRBJ2-1|TRBD2|TRBV29-1
TGCAGCGTGCTCCGGGGGGGAGCTGAGCAGTTCTTC
CSVLRGGAEQFF
>once|TRBJ2-4|TRBD1|TRBV2
TGTGCCTTCAGTTTAGGCAGCTACCCGGGACAGGGGTACATTCAGTACTTC
CAFSLGSYPGQGYIQYF
>few|TRBJ2-3|TRBD2|TRBV20-1
TGCAGTACAACCTCAGCGGGGGGCCGGTTGGATACGCAGTATTTT
CSTTSAGGRLDTQYF
>few|TRBJ2-2|TRBD2|TRBV7-9
TGTGCCAGCAGCGCCCCAACTAGCGGGGGAACCACCGGGGAGCTGTTTTTT
CASSAPTSGGTTGELFF
>-|TRBJ2-7|-|TRBV7-9
TGTGCCAGCAGCCAAAGGCGGCTCGGGAGCACCTACGAGCAGTACTTC
CASSQRRLGSTYEQYF
>few|TRBJ2-7|-|TRBV6-1
TGTGCCAGCAAGACAGGAGGATATACCTACGAGCAGTACTTC
CASKTGGYTYEQYF
>few|TRBJ2-1|-|TRBV6-2/TRBV6-3
TGTGCCAGCAGTTCGGGGACGGCGCCCTACAATGAGCAGTTCTTC
CASSSGTAPYNEQFF
>few|TRBJ2-5|-|TRBV2
TGTGCCAGCGGGCCGAAGACCCAGTACTTC
CASGPKTQYF
>many|TRBJ2-2|-|TRBV9
TGTGCCAGCAGCGTAGTACCCCAGGGCGGCACCGGGGAGCTGTTTTTT
CASSVVPQGGTGELFF
>few|TRBJ1-6|-|TRBV6-1
TGTGCCAGCAGTGAAGATGCGGGGGCGAAAGCTAATTCACCCCTCCACTTT
CASSEDAGAKANSPLHF
>many|TRBJ2-5|TRBD2|TRBV11-2
TGTGCCAGCAGCTGGACTAGCGGGGGAGTGGAGACCCAGTACTTC
CASSWTSGGVETQYF
>-|TRBJ2-1|TRBD2|TRBV7-2
TGTGCCAGCAGCTTATCCCCCAGGGGACTAGCGGGACTCAAGGGCTCCTACAATGAGCAGTTCTTC
CASSLSPRGLAGLKGSYNEQFF
>-|TRBJ1-6|-|TRBV10-3
TGTGCCATCAGTGAGAGGACAAAGGATATATCTCGCCTCCACTTT
CAISERTKDISRLHF
>many|TRBJ2-1|-|TRBV12-3/TRBV12-4
TGTGCCAGCAGTTTTACCCGCTCCTACAATGAGCAGTTCTTC
CASSFTRSYNEQFF
>-|TRBJ1-2|-|TRBV5-1
TGCGCCAGCAGCTTGGACTTCGATGGCTACACCTTC
CASSLDFDGYTF